Listed below are T cell receptor beta chains from one sample, sequenced in a study of cytomegalovirus exposure and HLA in healthy donors. Measured with immunoSEQ multiplex PCR; TCRdb has only the in-frame clones, and not every one. Of approximately 160,000 clones listed, 77% were seen once; the top ten hold roughly 7.3%. The sample taken for sequencing was PBMCs. The source of these receptors is a male donor in good health and CMV-seropositive. The CDR3 runs from the conserved cysteine through the conserved F or W. D genes are given only for firm matches. Clone size appears in some rows only: once, few, many, or a class for an expanded clone.

v_gene	abundance	d_gene	j_gene	CDR3aa	CDR3nt
TRBV6-5	-	TRBD1	TRBJ1-2	CASRSGQAGGYTF	TGTGCCAGCAGGTCCGGACAGGCTGGTGGCTACACCTTC
TRBV21-1	-	-	TRBJ2-7	CASREVGSKPAYEQYF	TGTGCCAGCAGGGAAGTGGGCTCCAAACCTGCCTACGAGCAGTACTTC
TRBV6-6	-	TRBD1	TRBJ1-2	CASRGPGQGSYGYTF	TGTGCCAGCAGAGGACCGGGACAGGGAAGCTATGGCTACACCTTC
TRBV10-3	-	TRBD2	TRBJ2-1	CAISEPQGGGEQFF	TGTGCCATCAGTGAGCCGCAAGGCGGGGGAGAGCAGTTCTTC
TRBV4-1	-	TRBD1	TRBJ2-3	CASSPPGQGPTQYF	TGCGCCAGCAGCCCCCCGGGACAGGGGCCGACGCAGTATTTT
TRBV5-1	-	TRBD1	TRBJ1-4	CASSLHMTGVDNEKLFF	TGCGCCAGCAGCTTACACATGACAGGGGTGGATAATGAAAAACTGTTTTTT
TRBV4-3	few	TRBD2	TRBJ2-1	CASSQGPSGGPLGEQFF	TGCGCCAGCAGCCAAGGGCCTAGCGGGGGGCCGTTGGGGGAGCAGTTCTTC
TRBV19	-	TRBD2	TRBJ2-1	CASSMTSGQNEQFF	TGTGCCAGTAGTATGACTAGCGGTCAGAATGAGCAGTTCTTC
TRBV18	once	-	TRBJ1-2	CASSPDTYGYTF	TGTGCCAGCTCACCCGACACATATGGCTACACCTTC
TRBV7-2	once	TRBD1	TRBJ1-5	CASSLPGGNNQPQHF	TGTGCCAGCAGCTTACCAGGGGGTAACAATCAGCCCCAGCATTTT
TRBV4-3	once	-	TRBJ1-2	CASSQERTNYGYTF	TGCGCCAGCAGCCAAGAGAGAACTAACTATGGCTACACCTTC
TRBV29-1	-	-	TRBJ2-7	CSVVYGQSYEQYF	TGCAGCGTTGTCTACGGACAGAGCTACGAGCAGTACTTC
TRBV30	-	-	TRBJ1-2	CAWSNGVWGYGYTF	TGTGCCTGGAGTAACGGGGTGTGGGGCTATGGCTACACCTTC
TRBV19	-	TRBD2	TRBJ2-7	CASSWTSGSYEQYF	TGTGCCAGTAGTTGGACTAGCGGATCCTACGAGCAGTACTTC
TRBV4-1	-	-	TRBJ1-2	CASSQALFYGYTF	TGCGCCAGCAGCCAAGCTCTTTTCTATGGCTACACCTTC
TRBV13	-	TRBD1	TRBJ2-7	CASSLTGAHEQYF	TGTGCCAGCAGCTTAACAGGGGCCCACGAGCAGTACTTC
TRBV11-3	once	-	TRBJ2-7	CASSLDRTYEQYF	TGTGCCAGCAGCCTCGACAGAACCTACGAGCAGTACTTC
TRBV4-3	-	TRBD2	TRBJ2-3	CASSQGASGGAADTQYF	TGCGCCAGCAGCCAAGGGGCTAGCGGGGGGGCCGCAGATACGCAGTATTTT
TRBV4-1	-	-	TRBJ2-3	CASSQGGLEDTQYF	TGCGCCAGCAGCCAAGGAGGGTTGGAAGATACGCAGTATTTT
TRBV2	once	TRBD1	TRBJ2-7	CASSEGTGAREQYF	TGTGCCAGCAGTGAAGGGACAGGGGCACGGGAGCAGTACTTC
TRBV30	-	TRBD1	TRBJ1-3	CAWSTGTGGTIYF	TGTGCCTGGAGTACCGGGACAGGTGGGACCATATATTTT
TRBV7-8	few	-	TRBJ1-2	CASSLDGGLYGYTF	TGTGCCAGCAGCTTAGACGGGGGACTATATGGCTACACCTTC
TRBV2	-	-	TRBJ1-4	CASSLTEESSSNEKLFF	TGTGCCAGCAGTTTAACAGAAGAGAGTTCGTCTAATGAAAAACTGTTTTTT
TRBV6-5	few	-	TRBJ1-2	CASSYSGGLGGYTF	TGTGCCAGCAGTTACTCGGGGGGGCTGGGTGGCTACACCTTC
TRBV4-1	-	TRBD1	TRBJ1-5	CASSQEGTGGYSNQPQHF	TGCGCCAGCAGCCAAGAGGGGACAGGGGGTTATAGCAATCAGCCCCAGCATTTT
TRBV6-4	-	TRBD1	TRBJ2-7	CASPLIRGQVSYEQYF	TGTGCCAGCCCCCTGATCCGGGGACAGGTTTCCTACGAGCAGTACTTC
TRBV13	-	-	TRBJ2-2	CASSPGLLGTGELFF	TGTGCCAGCAGCCCCGGACTGCTGGGAACCGGGGAGCTGTTTTTT
TRBV4-1	few	-	TRBJ2-2	CASSQPKLTGELFF	TGCGCCAGCAGCCAACCAAAGCTCACCGGGGAGCTGTTTTTT
TRBV2	once	-	TRBJ2-5	CASQGPKPYEETQYF	TGTGCCAGCCAGGGCCCTAAACCCTACGAAGAGACCCAGTACTTC
TRBV23-1	-	TRBD1	TRBJ2-7	CASTLSGQGSNEQYF	TGCGCCAGCACTCTCTCGGGACAGGGTTCGAACGAGCAGTACTTC
TRBV14	-	TRBD2	TRBJ2-7	CASSQWTSGGIEQYF	TGTGCCAGCAGCCAATGGACTAGCGGGGGGATCGAGCAGTACTTC
TRBV13	-	-	TRBJ1-5	CASSAYRDRDNQPQHF	TGTGCCAGCAGCGCATACCGGGATAGAGACAATCAGCCCCAGCATTTT
TRBV6-5	few	TRBD1	TRBJ1-1	CASSFGQGTNTEAFF	TGTGCCAGCAGTTTCGGACAGGGGACAAACACTGAAGCTTTCTTT
TRBV6-5	-	-	TRBJ1-2	CASRTGSYGYTF	TGTGCCAGCAGAACAGGGTCCTATGGCTACACCTTC
TRBV5-1	once	-	TRBJ2-5	CASSLGGSVAAPQETQYF	TGCGCCAGCAGCTTGGGGGGTTCAGTAGCGGCCCCGCAAGAGACCCAGTACTTC
TRBV7-8	-	-	TRBJ1-2	CASSAGQGTDYGYTF	TGTGCCAGCAGCGCCGGGCAGGGAACGGACTATGGCTACACCTTC
TRBV27	-	-	TRBJ1-1	CASREWGPYTEAFF	TGTGCCAGCAGAGAGTGGGGGCCCTACACTGAAGCTTTCTTT
TRBV30	-	-	TRBJ1-3	CAWTGLRSGNTIYF	TGTGCCTGGACAGGGCTGAGGTCTGGAAACACCATATATTTT
TRBV15	-	-	TRBJ2-7	CATSRGGIYEQYF	TGTGCCACCAGCAGAGGAGGGATATACGAGCAGTACTTC
TRBV15	-	-	TRBJ1-5	CATSIGQGLRNQPQHF	TGTGCCACCAGCATAGGGCAGGGGTTGCGAAATCAGCCCCAGCATTTT
TRBV2	-	-	TRBJ1-4	CASTTGGTNEKLFF	TGTGCCAGCACCACTGGGGGCACTAATGAAAAACTGTTTTTT
TRBV4-3	-	TRBD2	TRBJ2-7	CASSSRVAGSSYEQYF	TGCGCCAGCAGCTCCCGTGTAGCGGGGAGCTCCTACGAGCAGTACTTC
TRBV11-2	-	TRBD1	TRBJ1-2	CASSAGTGTRYGYTF	TGTGCCAGCAGCGCAGGGACAGGGACTCGCTATGGCTACACCTTC
TRBV5-6	few	-	TRBJ2-7	CASSEASYEQYF	TGTGCCAGCAGTGAGGCATCCTACGAGCAGTACTTC
TRBV18	-	-	TRBJ1-2	CASSSGQNGYTF	TGTGCCAGCTCATCAGGACAGAATGGCTACACCTTC
TRBV4-3	-	TRBD2	TRBJ2-1	CASSPSSGGWDEQFF	TGCGCCAGCAGCCCTTCTAGCGGGGGTTGGGATGAGCAGTTCTTC
TRBV2	few	-	TRBJ1-5	CASSEAKGRGQPQHF	TGTGCCAGCAGTGAAGCGAAGGGAAGGGGCCAGCCCCAGCATTTT
TRBV7-9	-	TRBD1	TRBJ2-2	CASSDRPRDRENTGELFF	TGTGCCAGCAGCGATAGACCCCGGGACAGGGAGAACACCGGGGAGCTGTTTTTT
TRBV19	-	-	TRBJ2-6	CASSPGIGSGANVLTF	TGTGCCAGTAGCCCAGGAATTGGCTCCGGGGCCAACGTCCTGACTTTC
TRBV30	once	TRBD1	TRBJ1-2	CACPVVGQGGGYTF	TGTGCCTGCCCCGTGGTGGGACAGGGAGGTGGCTACACCTTC
TRBV29-1	once	-	TRBJ2-1	CSVEERGRATGEQFF	TGCAGCGTTGAAGAAAGAGGCAGGGCTACGGGTGAGCAGTTCTTC
TRBV2	-	-	TRBJ1-5	CASSDQAVSNQPQHF	TGTGCCAGCAGTGATCAGGCCGTCAGCAATCAGCCCCAGCATTTT
TRBV30	-	-	TRBJ2-1	CAWSPQAGEQFF	TGTGCCTGGAGTCCCCAGGCAGGGGAGCAGTTCTTC